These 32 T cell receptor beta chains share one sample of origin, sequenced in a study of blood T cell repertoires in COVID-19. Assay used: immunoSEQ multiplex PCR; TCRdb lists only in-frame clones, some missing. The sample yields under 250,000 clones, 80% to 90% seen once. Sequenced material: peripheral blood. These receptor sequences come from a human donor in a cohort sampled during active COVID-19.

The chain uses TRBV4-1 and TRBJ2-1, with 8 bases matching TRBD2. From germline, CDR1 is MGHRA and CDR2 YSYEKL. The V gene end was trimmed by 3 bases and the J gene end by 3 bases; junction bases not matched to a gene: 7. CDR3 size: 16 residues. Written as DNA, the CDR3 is TGCGCCAGCAGCCAGGGGACTAGGAACTACTACAATGAGCAGTTCTTC. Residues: CASSQGTRNYYNEQFF.

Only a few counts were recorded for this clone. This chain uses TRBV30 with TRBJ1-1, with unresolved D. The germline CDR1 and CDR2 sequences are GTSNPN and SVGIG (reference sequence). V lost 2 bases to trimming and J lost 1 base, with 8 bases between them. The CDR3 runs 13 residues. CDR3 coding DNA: TGTGCCTGGAGTATCCAGGCGAACACTGAAGCTTTCTTT. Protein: CAWSIQANTEAFF.

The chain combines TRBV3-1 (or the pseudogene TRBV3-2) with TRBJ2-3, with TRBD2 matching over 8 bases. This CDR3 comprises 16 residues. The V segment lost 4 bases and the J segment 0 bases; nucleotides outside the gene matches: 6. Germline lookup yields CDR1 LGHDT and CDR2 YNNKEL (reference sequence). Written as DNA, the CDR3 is TGTGCCAGCAGCCGGGTAGCGGGAACTAGCACAGATACGCAGTATTTT. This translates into CASSRVAGTSTDTQYF.

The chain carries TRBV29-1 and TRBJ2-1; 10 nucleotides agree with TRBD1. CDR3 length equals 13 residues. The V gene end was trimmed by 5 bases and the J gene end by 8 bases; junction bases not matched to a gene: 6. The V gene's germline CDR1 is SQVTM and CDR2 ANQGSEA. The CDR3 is CSVLGQGYHEQFF. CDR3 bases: TGCAGCGTTTTGGGACAGGGGTACCATGAGCAGTTCTTC.

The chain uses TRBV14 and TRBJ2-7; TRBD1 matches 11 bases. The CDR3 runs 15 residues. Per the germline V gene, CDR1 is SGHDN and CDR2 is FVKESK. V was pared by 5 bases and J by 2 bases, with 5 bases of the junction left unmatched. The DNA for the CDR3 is TGTGCCAGCAGCAATCCGGGACAGGGGGCCTACGAGCAGTACTTC. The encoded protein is CASSNPGQGAYEQYF.

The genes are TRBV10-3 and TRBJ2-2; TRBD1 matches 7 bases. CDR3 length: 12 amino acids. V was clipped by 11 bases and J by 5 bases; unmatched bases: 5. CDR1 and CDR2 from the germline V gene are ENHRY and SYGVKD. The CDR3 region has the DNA TGTGCCGCACGACAGGGTACCGGGGAGCTGTTTTTT. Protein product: CAARQGTGELFF.

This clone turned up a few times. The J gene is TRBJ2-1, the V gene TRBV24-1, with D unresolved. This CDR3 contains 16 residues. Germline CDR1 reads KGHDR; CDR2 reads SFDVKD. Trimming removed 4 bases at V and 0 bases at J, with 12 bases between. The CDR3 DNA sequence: TGTGCCACCAGTGACCAAACAGCAAGCTCCTACAATGAGCAGTTCTTC. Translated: CATSDQTASSYNEQFF.

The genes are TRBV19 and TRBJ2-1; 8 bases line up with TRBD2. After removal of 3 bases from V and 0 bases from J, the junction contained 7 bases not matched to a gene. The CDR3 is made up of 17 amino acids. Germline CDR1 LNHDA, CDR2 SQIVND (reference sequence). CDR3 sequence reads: CASSIPRTSSSYNEQFF. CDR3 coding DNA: TGTGCCAGTAGTATCCCCCGGACTAGCAGCTCCTACAATGAGCAGTTCTTC.

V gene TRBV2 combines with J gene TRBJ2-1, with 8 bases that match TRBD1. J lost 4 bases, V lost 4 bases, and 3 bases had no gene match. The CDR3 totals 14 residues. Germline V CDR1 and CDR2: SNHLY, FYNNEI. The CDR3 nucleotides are TGTGCCAGCAGTGTACGGACAGGGTACAATGAGCAGTTCTTC. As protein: CASSVRTGYNEQFF.

The CDR3 loop reads CASSPRSQDYGYTF. DNA for the CDR3: TGTGCCAGCTCACCACGCTCACAGGACTATGGCTACACCTTC. The chain has TRBV18 and TRBJ1-2, with D perhaps TRBD1 (5 bases). In germline, CDR1 is KGHSH, CDR2 LQKENI. This CDR3 contains 14 residues. V lost 1 base and J 3 bases, leaving 9 bases between the germline ends.

The CDR3 DNA follows: TGTGCCAGCACCCGGACAGGGACCCACAATGAGCAGTTCTTC. Its translation is CASTRTGTHNEQFF. The chain carries TRBV27 and TRBJ2-1; 8 bases line up with TRBD1. The ends lost 7 bases at V and 5 bases at J; junction bases unmatched: 7. Germline V CDR1 and CDR2: MNHEY, SMNVEV (reference sequence). The CDR3 extends over 14 amino acids.

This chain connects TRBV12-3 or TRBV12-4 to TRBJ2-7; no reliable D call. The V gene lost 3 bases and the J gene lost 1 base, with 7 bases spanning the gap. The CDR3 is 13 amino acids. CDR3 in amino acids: CASSLAESYEQYF. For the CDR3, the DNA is TGTGCCAGCAGTTTGGCGGAATCCTACGAGCAGTACTTC.

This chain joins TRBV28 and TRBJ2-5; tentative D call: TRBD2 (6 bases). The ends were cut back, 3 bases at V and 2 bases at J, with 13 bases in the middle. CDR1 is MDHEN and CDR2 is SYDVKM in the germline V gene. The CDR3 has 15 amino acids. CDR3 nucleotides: TGTGCCAGCAGTTTCGGATGGGAGGCTCAAGAGACCCAGTACTTC. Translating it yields CASSFGWEAQETQYF.

CDR3 nucleotides: TGTGCCACCGAGTTCGGGACAGGGGAGGGTCAGCCCCAGCATTTT. It is translated as CATEFGTGEGQPQHF. V is TRBV6-5 and J is TRBJ1-5; TRBD1 aligns across 10 bases. The germline V gene encodes CDR1 MNHEY and CDR2 SVGAGI. This CDR3 contains 15 residues. With V trimmed by 10 bases and J by 6 bases, 12 bases remained unmatched.

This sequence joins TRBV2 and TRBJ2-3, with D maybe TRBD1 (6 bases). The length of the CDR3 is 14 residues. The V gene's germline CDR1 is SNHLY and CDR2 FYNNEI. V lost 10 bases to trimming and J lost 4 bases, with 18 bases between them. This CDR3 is CANAGGRVADTQYF. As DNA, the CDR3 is TGTGCCAACGCTGGGGGCAGGGTTGCAGATACGCAGTATTTT.

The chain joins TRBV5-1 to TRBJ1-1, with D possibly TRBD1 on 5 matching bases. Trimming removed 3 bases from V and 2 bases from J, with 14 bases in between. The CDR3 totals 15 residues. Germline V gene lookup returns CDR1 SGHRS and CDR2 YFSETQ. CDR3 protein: CASSSLGGENTEAFF. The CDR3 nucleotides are TGCGCCAGCAGCTCGCTGGGGGGGGAAAACACTGAAGCTTTCTTT.

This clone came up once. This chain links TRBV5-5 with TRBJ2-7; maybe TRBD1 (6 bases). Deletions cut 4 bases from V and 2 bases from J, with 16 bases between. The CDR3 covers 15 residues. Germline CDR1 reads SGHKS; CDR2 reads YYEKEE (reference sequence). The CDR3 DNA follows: TGTGCCAGCAGCCGTCCGCAGGGGATCACCTACGAGCAGTACTTC. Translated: CASSRPQGITYEQYF.

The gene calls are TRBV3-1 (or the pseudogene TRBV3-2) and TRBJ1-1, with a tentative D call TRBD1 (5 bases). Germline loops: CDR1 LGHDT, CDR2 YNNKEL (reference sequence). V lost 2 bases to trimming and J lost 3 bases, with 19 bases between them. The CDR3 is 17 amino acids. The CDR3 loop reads CASSQRGQGVYYTEAFF. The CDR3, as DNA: TGTGCCAGCAGCCAAAGGGGCCAGGGCGTCTATTACACTGAAGCTTTCTTT.

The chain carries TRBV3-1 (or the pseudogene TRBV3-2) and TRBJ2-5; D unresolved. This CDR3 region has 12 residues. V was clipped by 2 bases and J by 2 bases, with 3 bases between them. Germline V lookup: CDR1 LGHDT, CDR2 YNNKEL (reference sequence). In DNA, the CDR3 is TGTGCCAGCAGCCAACTTCAAGAGACCCAGTACTTC. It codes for CASSQLQETQYF.

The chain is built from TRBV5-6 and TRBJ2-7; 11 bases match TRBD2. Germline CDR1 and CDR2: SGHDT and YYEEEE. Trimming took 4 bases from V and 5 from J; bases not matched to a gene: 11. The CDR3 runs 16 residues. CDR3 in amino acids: CASSATLAGGWNEQYF. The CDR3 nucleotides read TGTGCCAGCAGCGCCACCCTAGCGGGAGGTTGGAACGAGCAGTACTTC.

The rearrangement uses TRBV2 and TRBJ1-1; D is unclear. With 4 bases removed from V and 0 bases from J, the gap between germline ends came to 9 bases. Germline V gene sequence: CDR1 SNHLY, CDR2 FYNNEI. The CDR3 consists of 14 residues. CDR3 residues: CASSGALLNTEAFF. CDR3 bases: TGTGCCAGCAGTGGGGCTTTATTGAACACTGAAGCTTTCTTT.

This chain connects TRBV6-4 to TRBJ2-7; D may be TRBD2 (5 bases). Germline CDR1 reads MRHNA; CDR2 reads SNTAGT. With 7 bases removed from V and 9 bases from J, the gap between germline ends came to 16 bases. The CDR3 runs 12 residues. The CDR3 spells CASKWRRLGQYF. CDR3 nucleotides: TGTGCCAGCAAATGGAGGAGGTTGGGGCAGTACTTC.

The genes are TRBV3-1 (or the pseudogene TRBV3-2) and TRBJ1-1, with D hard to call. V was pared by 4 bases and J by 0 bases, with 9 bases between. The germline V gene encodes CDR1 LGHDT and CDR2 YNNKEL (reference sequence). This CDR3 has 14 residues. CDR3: CASSRTVMNTEAFF. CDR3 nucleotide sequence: TGTGCCAGCAGCCGAACAGTAATGAACACTGAAGCTTTCTTT.

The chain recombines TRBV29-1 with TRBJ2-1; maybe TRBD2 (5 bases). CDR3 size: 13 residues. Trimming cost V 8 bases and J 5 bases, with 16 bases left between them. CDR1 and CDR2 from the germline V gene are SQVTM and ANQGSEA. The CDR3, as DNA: TGCAGCATTTCGGGGTTCTTCCACAATGAGCAGTTCTTC. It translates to CSISGFFHNEQFF.

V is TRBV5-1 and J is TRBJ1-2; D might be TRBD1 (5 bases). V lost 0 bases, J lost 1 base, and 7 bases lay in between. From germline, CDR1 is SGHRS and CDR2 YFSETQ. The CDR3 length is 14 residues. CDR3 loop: CASSLVGVNYGYTF. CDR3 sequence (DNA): TGCGCCAGCAGCTTGGTAGGGGTTAACTATGGCTACACCTTC. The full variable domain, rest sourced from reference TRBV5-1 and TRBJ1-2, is KAGVTQTPRYLIKTRGQQVTLSCSPISGHRSVSWYQQTPGQGLQFLFEYFSETQRNKGNFPGRFSGRQFSNSRSEMNVSTLELGDSALYLCASSLVGVNYGYTFGSGTRLTVV.

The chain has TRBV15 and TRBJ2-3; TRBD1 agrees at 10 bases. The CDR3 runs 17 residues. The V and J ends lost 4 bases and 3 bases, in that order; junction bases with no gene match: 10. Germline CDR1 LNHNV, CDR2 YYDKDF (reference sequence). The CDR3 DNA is TGTGCCACCAGCACAAGGAACCGGGACAGGGGAACAGATACGCAGTATTTT. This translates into CATSTRNRDRGTDTQYF.

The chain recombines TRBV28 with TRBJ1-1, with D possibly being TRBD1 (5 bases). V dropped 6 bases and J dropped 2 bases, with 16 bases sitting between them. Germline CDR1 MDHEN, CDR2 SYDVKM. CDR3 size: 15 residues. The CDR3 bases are TGTGCCAGCAGGGGGCCGGCGGATATAAACACTGAAGCTTTCTTT. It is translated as CASRGPADINTEAFF.

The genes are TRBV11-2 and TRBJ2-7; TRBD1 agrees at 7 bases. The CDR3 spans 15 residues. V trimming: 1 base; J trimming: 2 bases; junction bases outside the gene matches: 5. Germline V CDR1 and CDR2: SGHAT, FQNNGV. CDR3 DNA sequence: TGTGCCAGCAGCTTAGCATCGGGGACAGCCTACGAGCAGTACTTC. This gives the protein CASSLASGTAYEQYF.

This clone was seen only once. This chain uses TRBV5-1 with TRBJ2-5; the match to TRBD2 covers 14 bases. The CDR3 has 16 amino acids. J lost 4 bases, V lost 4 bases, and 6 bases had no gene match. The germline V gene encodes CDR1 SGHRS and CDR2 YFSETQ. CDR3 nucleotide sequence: TGCGCCAGCAGCCAGGGACTAGCGGGAGTCCCAGAGACCCAGTACTTC. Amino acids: CASSQGLAGVPETQYF.

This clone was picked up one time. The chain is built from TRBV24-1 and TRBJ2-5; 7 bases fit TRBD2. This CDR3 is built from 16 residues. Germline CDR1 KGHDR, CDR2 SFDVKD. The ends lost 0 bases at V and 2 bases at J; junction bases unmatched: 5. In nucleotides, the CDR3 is TGTGCCACCAGTGATTTGGGGAGGGGCAGACAAGAGACCCAGTACTTC. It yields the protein CATSDLGRGRQETQYF.

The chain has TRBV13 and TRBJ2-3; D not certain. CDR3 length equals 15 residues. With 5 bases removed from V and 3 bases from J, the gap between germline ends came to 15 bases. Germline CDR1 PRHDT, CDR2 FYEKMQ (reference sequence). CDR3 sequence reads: CASSHEAEITDTQYF. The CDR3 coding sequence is TGTGCCAGCAGCCACGAGGCGGAGATTACAGATACGCAGTATTTT. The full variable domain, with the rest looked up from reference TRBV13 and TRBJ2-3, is AAGVIQSPRHLIKEKRETATLKCYPIPRHDTVYWYQQGPGQDPQFLISFYEKMQSDKGSIPDRFSAQQFSDYHSELNMSSLELGDSALYFCASSHEAEITDTQYFGPGTRLTVL.

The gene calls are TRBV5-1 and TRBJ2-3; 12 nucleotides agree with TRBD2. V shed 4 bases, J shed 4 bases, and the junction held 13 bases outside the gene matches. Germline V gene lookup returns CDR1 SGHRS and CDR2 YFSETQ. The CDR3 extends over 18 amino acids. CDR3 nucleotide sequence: TGCGCCAGCAGCATACTAGCGGGAGGAAACTCTTATGCAGATACGCAGTATTTT. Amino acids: CASSILAGGNSYADTQYF.